The 21 T cell receptor beta chains below come from one sample, sequenced in a study of T cells in Graves' hyperthyroidism and ophthalmopathy. Amplification of TCR beta CDR3 regions used RNA as the template. Carried out on the TCR CDR3, a first-round RT-PCR used the HTBI primer set. TCRdb analysed the multiplex PCR reads with MiXCR anew, one entry per CDR3 protein. The profile shows around 690,000 distinct CDR3 sequences, roughly 17% of them singletons. Sample: blood. These receptor sequences come from a man aged 45 to 65 with Graves' hyperthyroidism.

V is TRBV28 and J is TRBJ2-7; 10 nucleotides agree with TRBD2. The J segment lost 2 bases and the V segment lost 7 bases, leaving 2 bases of the junction unmatched. This CDR3 comprises 13 residues. The germline V gene encodes CDR1 MDHEN and CDR2 SYDVKM. The CDR3 reads CASKTSGPYEQYF. CDR3 sequence (DNA): TGTGCCAGCAAGACTAGCGGGCCCTACGAGCAGTACTTC. The full variable domain, its missing parts supplied by reference TRBV28 and TRBJ2-7, is DVKVTQSSRYLVKRTGEKVFLECVQDMDHENMFWYRQDPGLGLRLIYFSYDVKMKEKGDIPEGYSVSREKKERFSLILESASTNQTSMYLCASKTSGPYEQYFGPGTRLTVT.

The table lists this clonotype with many counts. The chain is built from TRBV11-3 and TRBJ2-1; D not resolved. In germline, CDR1 is SGHNT, CDR2 YENEEA. The length of the CDR3 is 12 residues. V lost 5 bases and J 8 bases, leaving 10 bases between the germline ends. The CDR3 nucleotides read TGTGCCAGCAGCGCCCAGTACGATGAGCAGTTCTTC. This sequence encodes CASSAQYDEQFF.

Concerning this clonotype: The junction does not match germline at one end; this may be a read error. The chain uses TRBV28 and TRBJ2-7, with 7 bases fitting TRBD1. The germline V gene has CDR1 MDHEN and CDR2 SYDVKM. The CDR3 has 14 residues. The CDR3, as DNA: TGTGCCAGCAGTTCTTACCGACAGGGCTACGAGCAGTGCTTC. Translating it yields CASSSYRQGYEQCF.

In its sample, this clonotype was seen a few times. V is TRBV6-1 and J is TRBJ2-6; tentative D call: TRBD2 (6 bases). There are 17 residues in the CDR3. V lost 7 bases and J lost 1, with 17 bases in between. The germline V gene has CDR1 MNHNS and CDR2 SASEGT. CDR3 coding DNA: TGTGCCAGCAAGGGGCGGGATGGGGATTCTGGGGCCAACGTCCTGACTTTC. As protein: CASKGRDGDSGANVLTF.

In this sample, this clonotype turned up many times. This chain connects TRBV27 to TRBJ2-7; possibly TRBD1 for D (6 bases). Trimming removed 6 bases at V and 2 bases at J, with 17 bases between. Germline V CDR1 and CDR2: MNHEY, SMNVEV (reference sequence). The CDR3 has 15 residues. The CDR3 DNA reads TGTGCCAGCAGCCTTACGGACAGAAGGCCCTACGAGCAGTACTTC. Translated, it gives CASSLTDRRPYEQYF.

Only a few counts were recorded for this clonotype. The chain links TRBV12-3 or TRBV12-4 to TRBJ1-2, with a weak D call TRBD1 (5 bases). With 6 bases removed from V and 4 bases from J, the gap between germline ends came to 12 bases. There are 13 residues in the CDR3. CDR3 region: CASSGGPSYGYTF. CDR3 nucleotides: TGTGCCAGCAGCGGGGGACCGAGCTATGGCTACACCTTC.

The chain couples TRBV12-3 or TRBV12-4 to TRBJ2-1; TRBD2 matches 15 bases. The V gene end was trimmed by 3 bases and the J gene end by 9 bases; junction bases not matched to a gene: 9. There are 17 residues in the CDR3. CDR3 loop: CASSFSGTSGRPTEQFF. As DNA, the CDR3 is TGTGCCAGCAGTTTTTCAGGGACTAGCGGGAGGCCGACTGAGCAGTTCTTC.

The chain uses TRBV29-1 and TRBJ2-4; no clear D. CDR3 length: 12 residues. Looked up from germline, CDR1 is SQVTM and CDR2 is ANQGSEA. Trimming cost V 3 bases and J 4 bases, with 7 bases left between them. The CDR3 is CSVDGPKNIQYF. The CDR3 DNA sequence: TGCAGCGTTGACGGACCGAAAAACATTCAGTACTTC.

This clonotype has a count of ten or more. The chain uses TRBV7-9 and TRBJ1-1; no firm D call. This CDR3 comprises 14 residues. V gave up 4 bases and J gave up 7 bases, with 16 bases separating them. Germline V gene sequence: CDR1 SEHNR, CDR2 FQNEAQ (reference sequence). The CDR3 sequence: CASSSSRTAGEAFF. In DNA form, the CDR3 reads TGTGCCAGCAGCTCGAGTCGGACCGCCGGTGAAGCTTTCTTT.

This chain connects TRBV6-4 to TRBJ2-3; possible D gene TRBD2, 5 bases. Germline V gene lookup returns CDR1 MRHNA and CDR2 SNTAGT. The germline V and J ends were trimmed by 2 bases and 2 bases, with 17 bases remaining between them. The CDR3 has 17 residues. For the CDR3, the DNA is TGTGCCAGCAGTGACACCCCCTCTAGCATCCTCACAGATACGCAGTATTTT. Translating gives CASSDTPSSILTDTQYF.

This clonotype was seen just once. One end of the junction is discordant with germline, which a read error may explain. The rearrangement uses TRBV7-6 and TRBJ2-7; 9 bases are shared with TRBD1. Germline assignment: CDR1 SGHVS and CDR2 FNYEAQ. This CDR3 is built from 14 residues. CDR3 in amino acids: CVSSSGTGSYEQYF. The CDR3 region has the DNA TGTGTCAGCAGCTCCGGGACAGGGAGTTACGAGCAGTACTTC.

This rearrangement joins TRBV5-1 to TRBJ2-7, with TRBD1 identical over 7 bases. The junction had 6 bases not matched to a gene; V was cut back by 4 bases and J by 2 bases. This CDR3 contains 14 residues. The germline V gene encodes CDR1 SGHRS and CDR2 YFSETQ. The chain's CDR3 is CASSTTGPPYEQYF. CDR3 sequence (DNA): TGCGCCAGCAGCACGACAGGGCCCCCCTACGAGCAGTACTTC.

The rearrangement links TRBV28 to TRBJ2-5, with 7 bases lining up with TRBD2. J was trimmed by 8 bases and V by 5 bases; bases with no gene match: 17. The CDR3 is 16 amino acids. Germline loops: CDR1 MDHEN, CDR2 SYDVKM. The CDR3 bases are TGTGCCAGCAGTCCCCCACAGCGGGGCCGTTTAGACACCCAGTACTTC. Translating it yields CASSPPQRGRLDTQYF.

This clonotype showed up many times. An end of the junction does not agree with germline; a read error may underlie this. The chain combines TRBV6-1 with TRBJ2-7; TRBD2 might be the D (6 bases). Germline V gene lookup returns CDR1 MNHNS and CDR2 SASEGT. The CDR3 runs to 14 residues. The CDR3 bases are TGTGCCAGCAATGAAGGACTAAGCTCCTACGAGCAGTACTTC. As protein: CASNEGLSSYEQYF.

This clonotype was found a few times. CDR3 sequence (DNA): TGTGCCAGCAGCCCACTTCGGTACAGCTCAACCTACGAGCAGTACTTC. This sequence encodes CASSPLRYSSTYEQYF. V is TRBV7-3 and J is TRBJ2-7, with no clear D. CDR3 length: 16 amino acids. Trimming pared 5 bases from V and 2 bases from J, leaving 19 bases between. Germline CDR1 reads SGHTA; CDR2 reads FQGTGA.

This clonotype has a handful of counts. The chain is built from TRBV6-5 and TRBJ1-4, with D perhaps TRBD1 (5 bases). Trimming took off 0 bases at V and 6 bases at J, with 11 bases between the two ends. Germline V gives CDR1 MNHEY, CDR2 SVGAGI. The CDR3 totals 15 residues. CDR3 DNA sequence: TGTGCCAGCAGTTACTCCGGGACCAGGGATGAAAAACTGTTTTTT. Protein product: CASSYSGTRDEKLFF.

This clonotype has a count of ten or more. The chain joins TRBV2 to TRBJ2-2; TRBD2 agrees at 11 bases. Trimming cost V 6 bases and J 7 bases; bases outside gene matches: 4. The length of the CDR3 is 14 residues. Germline assignment: CDR1 SNHLY and CDR2 FYNNEI. Here the CDR3 DNA reads TGTGCCAGCAGACCGGGGACTAGCGGCGGGGAGCTGTTTTTT. Protein sequence: CASRPGTSGGELFF.

As concerns this clonotype: A much larger clone lies a single base off, so this may be a read error. The V call is TRBV7-2, the J call TRBJ1-2; a possible D gene is TRBD1 (5 bases). The CDR3 covers 15 residues. Looked up from germline, CDR1 is SGHTA and CDR2 is FQGNSA. CDR3 in amino acids: CASSLSRVRNYSYTF. In nucleotides, the CDR3 is TGTGCCAGCAGCTTATCCAGGGTTCGCAACTATAGCTACACCTTC.

The chain links TRBV3-1 to TRBJ1-4; D not resolved. Trimming removed 3 bases from V and 3 bases from J, with 8 bases in between. From germline, CDR1 is LGHDT and CDR2 YNNKEL (reference sequence). This CDR3 spans 14 amino acids. In DNA form, the CDR3 reads TGTGCCAGCAGCCATGGGCGGCCTAATGAAAAACTGTTTTTT. Its protein product is CASSHGRPNEKLFF.

This clonotype was observed at least ten times. The chain links TRBV28 to TRBJ2-7, with 11 bases identical to TRBD1. The CDR3 is 14 amino acids. Germline loops: CDR1 MDHEN, CDR2 SYDVKM. V shed 7 bases and J 7 bases; nucleotides not matched to a gene: 9. CDR3 in amino acids: CASTRTGGSWEQYF. The CDR3 DNA is TGTGCCAGCACCCGGACAGGGGGCTCCTGGGAGCAGTACTTC.

Ten or more counts support this clonotype. The chain combines TRBV20-1 with TRBJ2-5, with D perhaps matching TRBD2 (5 bases). The CDR3 has 15 amino acids. Germline loops: CDR1 DFQATT, CDR2 SNEGSKA (reference sequence). V was cut by 0 bases and J by 2 bases, with 13 bases left in between. CDR3 DNA: TGCAGTGCTAGAGAAGCGGCAAGCGCACAAGAGACCCAGTACTTC. Protein product: CSAREAASAQETQYF.